The 23 T cell receptor beta chains below all came from one sample that was sequenced in a study of T cells in Graves' hyperthyroidism and ophthalmopathy. TCR beta CDR3 region amplification was performed from RNA transcripts. The TCR CDR3 was amplified in a first-round RT-PCR using the HTBI primer set. TCRdb recomputed calls from the multiplex PCR reads with MiXCR, one row per CDR3 protein. The sample holds a few hundred thousand distinct CDR3 sequences, approximately 14% seen once. The sample taken for sequencing was blood. The origin of the receptors is a woman aged 18-35 years with Graves' hyperthyroidism.

This clonotype was detected many times. The chain combines TRBV30 with TRBJ1-2; no firm D call. V was trimmed by 2 bases and J by 5 bases, leaving 6 bases between them. This CDR3 is built from 11 residues. Germline V gene data show CDR1 as GTSNPN and CDR2 as SVGIG (reference sequence). The CDR3: CAWSPGYGYTF. The CDR3 nucleotides are TGTGCCTGGAGTCCCGGATATGGCTACACCTTC.

The table lists this clonotype with many counts. One junction end does not reproduce the germline sequence, and a read error may be involved. The V gene is TRBV7-7, the J gene TRBJ2-5; D is unresolved. Germline V gene lookup returns CDR1 SSHAT and CDR2 FNYEAQ (reference sequence). The CDR3 length is 14 residues. This CDR3 is CASSLRLGTETQYF. Written as DNA, the CDR3 is TGTGCTAGCAGCTTGCGGCTGGGTACGGAGACCCAGTACTTC.

This clonotype was observed many times. This chain links TRBV5-1 with TRBJ1-4, with D perhaps matching TRBD1 (6 bases). The CDR3 loop spans 18 amino acids. Germline V gene sequence: CDR1 SGHRS, CDR2 YFSETQ. The V end lost 5 bases, the J end lost 0 bases, and 20 bases lay between the germline ends. The CDR3 reads CASRGRPGTPSTNEKLFF. Written as DNA, the CDR3 is TGCGCCAGCAGAGGGAGACCCGGGACACCCTCAACTAATGAAAAACTGTTTTTT.

This clonotype was observed many times. The chain links TRBV6-5 to TRBJ2-1, with 10 bases aligning to TRBD2. The length of the CDR3 is 20 residues. In germline, CDR1 is MNHEY, CDR2 SVGAGI. After removal of 1 base from V and 2 bases from J, the junction contained 14 bases not matched to a gene. Here the CDR3 reads CASSYFASGGKADTYNEQFF. In DNA, the CDR3 is TGTGCCAGCAGTTACTTTGCTAGCGGGGGAAAGGCCGATACCTACAATGAGCAGTTCTTC.

This sequence joins TRBV20-1 and TRBJ1-2, with no clear D. The V end was cut by 8 bases, the J end by 5 bases, with 9 bases between. This CDR3 spans 10 amino acids. Germline V gives CDR1 DFQATT, CDR2 SNEGSKA (reference sequence). CDR3 bases: TGCAGTCCAGGCCGGTATGGCTACACCTTC. This gives the protein CSPGRYGYTF.

This clonotype has only a few counts. J is TRBJ2-3 and V is TRBV4-2; 11 positions agree with TRBD2. There are 16 residues in the CDR3. V shed 1 base, J shed 4 bases, and the junction held 4 bases outside the gene matches. Germline V lookup: CDR1 LGHNA, CDR2 YNFKEQ. In DNA, the CDR3 is TGTGCCAGCAGCCAAGGAGTTAGCGGGAGGGCAGATACGCAGTATTTT. Protein sequence: CASSQGVSGRADTQYF.

This clonotype was seen repeatedly, ten times or more. This chain connects TRBV27 to TRBJ2-2; 9 bases align to TRBD2. Germline V gene data show CDR1 as MNHEY and CDR2 as SMNVEV (reference sequence). The trim removed 5 bases at V and 0 bases at J, leaving 1 base unmatched. The CDR3 runs 15 residues. The chain's CDR3 is CASSSGGPNTGELFF. DNA of the CDR3: TGTGCCAGCAGTAGCGGGGGGCCGAACACCGGGGAGCTGTTTTTT.

This clonotype was detected many times. V is TRBV5-1 and J is TRBJ2-2, with TRBD1 matching over 8 bases. In germline, CDR1 is SGHRS, CDR2 YFSETQ. This CDR3 spans 15 amino acids. The junction had 8 bases not matched to a gene; V was cut back by 4 bases and J by 6 bases. The CDR3 DNA reads TGCGCCAGCAGCACCGGGACAGGAGGAGCCGGGGAGCTGTTTTTT. Protein sequence: CASSTGTGGAGELFF.

This clonotype was picked up a small number of times. The chain recombines TRBV29-1 with TRBJ2-2; D is tentatively TRBD1 or TRBD2 (6 bases each). The CDR3 is 14 amino acids. V lost 5 bases and J 0 bases, leaving 10 bases between the germline ends. Germline CDR1 is SQVTM and CDR2 is ANQGSEA. CDR3 region: CSVRGLSNTGELFF. CDR3 DNA: TGCAGCGTTCGGGGGCTATCGAACACCGGGGAGCTGTTTTTT.

This clonotype was seen repeatedly, ten times or more. The V call is TRBV12-3 or TRBV12-4, the J call TRBJ2-3; D perhaps matches TRBD2 (7 bases). Deletions cut 5 bases from V and 3 bases from J, with 15 bases between. The CDR3 runs to 15 residues. The CDR3 coding sequence is TGTGCCAGCAGTCCCAGGGGAGCGGGGACAGATACGCAGTATTTT. Its translation is CASSPRGAGTDTQYF.

Many counts were recorded for this clonotype. V gene TRBV2 combines with J gene TRBJ2-7, with D perhaps matching TRBD1 (5 bases). Germline CDR1 SNHLY, CDR2 FYNNEI. The V gene lost 6 bases and the J gene lost 4 bases, with 13 bases spanning the gap. The CDR3 contains 13 residues. CDR3 residues: CASRETDSYEQYF. The CDR3 coding sequence is TGTGCCAGCAGGGAGACCGACAGTTACGAGCAGTACTTC.

The chain recombines TRBV4-1 with TRBJ2-2; weak D call: TRBD2 (6 bases). Trimming cost V 3 bases and J 6 bases, with 11 bases left between them. The CDR3 has 14 amino acids. Germline lookup yields CDR1 MGHRA and CDR2 YSYEKL. The CDR3 bases are TGCGCCAGCAGCCATGGTGGGACTTCCGGGGAGCTGTTTTTT. Its protein product is CASSHGGTSGELFF.

This clonotype was detected ten times or more. The chain couples TRBV10-2 to TRBJ2-1; possibly TRBD2 for D (7 bases). V lost 2 bases and J 6 bases, leaving 17 bases between the germline ends. The CDR3 length is 16 residues. The germline CDR1 and CDR2 sequences are WSHSY and SAAADI. The DNA for the CDR3 is TGCGCCAGCAGTGAGGGGGGCGGGAGTGCTAGCAATGAGCAGTTCTTC. Translating it yields CASSEGGGSASNEQFF.

Many counts were recorded for this clonotype. The J gene is TRBJ2-7, the V gene TRBV5-1, with D uncertain. Trimming pared 0 bases from V and 4 bases from J, leaving 11 bases between. The germline V gene encodes CDR1 SGHRS and CDR2 YFSETQ. The CDR3 has 14 amino acids. CDR3: CASSLGPPLYEQYF. CDR3 bases: TGCGCCAGCAGCTTGGGACCCCCCCTTTACGAGCAGTACTTC.

This clonotype was picked up many times. This sequence joins TRBV9 and TRBJ1-1; no clear D. CDR3 length: 13 residues. Trimming stripped 4 bases from V and 6 bases from J, with 13 bases between. The germline V gene encodes CDR1 SGDLS and CDR2 YYNGEE. Here the CDR3 DNA reads TGTGCCAGCAGCTTGGAGGACGCCCCTGAAGCTTTCTTT. It codes for CASSLEDAPEAFF. Supplemented by reference TRBV9 and TRBJ1-1, the full variable domain reads DSGVTQTPKHLITATGQRVTLRCSPRSGDLSVYWYQQSLDQGLQFLIQYYNGEERAKGNILERFSAQQFPDLHSELNLSSLELGDSALYFCASSLEDAPEAFFGQGTRLTVV.

This clonotype was counted ten times or more. J is TRBJ1-1 and V is TRBV5-1; no clear D. Germline V CDR1 and CDR2: SGHRS, YFSETQ. The CDR3 runs to 14 residues. V was clipped by 4 bases and J by 0 bases, with 10 bases between them. The CDR3 DNA reads as TGCGCCAGCAGCGTACAGCCGATGAACACTGAAGCTTTCTTT. Translation gives CASSVQPMNTEAFF. Full variable domain (missing parts from reference TRBV5-1 and TRBJ1-1): KAGVTQTPRYLIKTRGQQVTLSCSPISGHRSVSWYQQTPGQGLQFLFEYFSETQRNKGNFPGRFSGRQFSNSRSEMNVSTLELGDSALYLCASSVQPMNTEAFFGQGTRLTVV.

This clonotype was recorded at least ten times. J is TRBJ1-3 and V is TRBV20-1, with a tentative D call TRBD1 (6 bases). With 5 bases removed from V and 2 bases from J, the gap between germline ends came to 10 bases. The germline gives CDR1 DFQATT, CDR2 SNEGSKA (reference sequence). The CDR3 runs to 13 residues. The CDR3 region has the DNA TGCAGTGCTGAACAGGGAGCTGGAAACACCATATATTTT. Translated, it gives CSAEQGAGNTIYF.

This clonotype was detected many times. The genes are TRBV5-5 and TRBJ2-1; D gene uncertain. The CDR3 is made up of 16 amino acids. Germline values: CDR1 SGHKS, CDR2 YYEKEE (reference sequence). V shed 0 bases and J shed 0 bases, with 10 bases lying between them. In nucleotides, the CDR3 is TGTGCCAGCAGCTTGGGGGTGTCGAGCTCCTACAATGAGCAGTTCTTC. It is translated as CASSLGVSSSYNEQFF.

This clonotype has at least ten counts. This chain joins TRBV6-1 and TRBJ2-2; 7 bases are shared with TRBD1. This CDR3 is built from 16 residues. The germline CDR1 and CDR2 sequences are MNHNS and SASEGT. Unmatched junction bases numbered 8, after V lost 5 bases and J lost 2 bases. CDR3 loop: CASSPPGQFNTGELFF. In DNA form, the CDR3 reads TGTGCCAGCAGTCCTCCGGGACAGTTTAACACCGGGGAGCTGTTTTTT.

Many counts were recorded for this clonotype. This chain joins TRBV19 and TRBJ2-7; TRBD2 aligns across 8 bases. This CDR3 region has 15 residues. Losses at the gene ends were 5 bases for V and 2 bases for J; bases not matched to a gene: 8. In germline, CDR1 is LNHDA, CDR2 SQIVND (reference sequence). CDR3 DNA: TGTGCCAGTAGTCCCTCTAGCGGGCCTGCCTACGAGCAGTACTTC. Encoded protein: CASSPSSGPAYEQYF.

CDR3 nucleotide sequence: TGCAGTGCTAGATTCGGGGGGGCCTACGAGCAGTACTTC. Translation gives CSARFGGAYEQYF. The V gene is TRBV20-1, the J gene TRBJ2-7; 8 bases fit TRBD2. In germline, CDR1 is DFQATT, CDR2 SNEGSKA (reference sequence). V shed 2 bases and J 2 bases; nucleotides not matched to a gene: 2. The CDR3 totals 13 residues.

This chain uses TRBV5-4 with TRBJ1-1; TRBD1 aligns across 7 bases. The germline gives CDR1 SGHNT, CDR2 YYREEE (reference sequence). V lost 3 bases to trimming and J lost 1 base; unmatched junction nucleotides: 9. CDR3 size: 16 residues. Here the CDR3 DNA reads TGTGCCAGCAGCTCTCTGGGACAGAGACCGAACACTGAAGCTTTCTTT. Residues: CASSSLGQRPNTEAFF. The variable domain in full, with the rest retrieved from reference TRBV5-4 and TRBJ1-1, is ETGVTQSPTHLIKTRGQQVTLRCSSQSGHNTVSWYQQALGQGPQFIFQYYREEENGRGNFPPRFSGLQFPNYSSELNVNALELDDSALYLCASSSLGQRPNTEAFFGQGTRLTVV.

This clonotype has ten or more counts. The chain couples TRBV2 to TRBJ2-7; D not resolved. V shed 0 bases and J shed 3 bases, with 6 bases lying between them. Germline CDR1 is SNHLY and CDR2 is FYNNEI. CDR3 size: 13 residues. The chain's CDR3 is CASSEAPLYEQYF. In DNA, the CDR3 is TGTGCCAGCAGTGAAGCGCCCCTCTACGAGCAGTACTTC.